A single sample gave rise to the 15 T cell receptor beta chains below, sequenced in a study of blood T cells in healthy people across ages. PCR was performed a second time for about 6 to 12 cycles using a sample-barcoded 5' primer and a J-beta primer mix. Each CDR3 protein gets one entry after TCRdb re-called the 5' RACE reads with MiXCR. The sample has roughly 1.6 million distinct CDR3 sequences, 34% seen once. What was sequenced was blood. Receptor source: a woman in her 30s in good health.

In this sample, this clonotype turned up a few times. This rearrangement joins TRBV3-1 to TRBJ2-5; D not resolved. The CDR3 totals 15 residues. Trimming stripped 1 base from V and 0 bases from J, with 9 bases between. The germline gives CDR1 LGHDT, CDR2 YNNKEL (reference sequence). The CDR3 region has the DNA TGTGCCAGCAGCCAAGGCGAGCGCAACCAAGAGACCCAGTACTTC. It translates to CASSQGERNQETQYF.

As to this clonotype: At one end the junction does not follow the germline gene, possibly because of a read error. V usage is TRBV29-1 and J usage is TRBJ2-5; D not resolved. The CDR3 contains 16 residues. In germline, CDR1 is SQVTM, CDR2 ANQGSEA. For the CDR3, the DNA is TGCGGCGTTGGTGGTTTAGATTGGTATTCCCAAGAGACCCAGTACTTC. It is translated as CGVGGLDWYSQETQYF.

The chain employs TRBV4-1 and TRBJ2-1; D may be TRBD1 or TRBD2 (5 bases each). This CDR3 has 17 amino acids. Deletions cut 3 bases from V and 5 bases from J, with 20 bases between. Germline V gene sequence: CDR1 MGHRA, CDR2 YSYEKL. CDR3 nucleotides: TGCGCCAGCAGCCAGGGCCTTGTGGGGATGGGGGACAATGAGCAGTTCTTC. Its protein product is CASSQGLVGMGDNEQFF.

The DNA of the CDR3 is TGCGCCAGCAGCTCGGAGGCCACAGTAGCTTTCTTT. Translated: CASSSEATVAFF. The V call is TRBV5-1, the J call TRBJ1-1, with D uncertain. The CDR3 is 12 residues long. Germline values: CDR1 SGHRS, CDR2 YFSETQ. V lost 3 bases and J 10 bases, leaving 13 bases between the germline ends.

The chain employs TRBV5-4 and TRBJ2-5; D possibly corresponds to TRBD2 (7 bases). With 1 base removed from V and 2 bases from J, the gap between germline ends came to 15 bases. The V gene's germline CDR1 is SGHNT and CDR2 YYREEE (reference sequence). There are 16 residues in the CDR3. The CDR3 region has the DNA TGTGCCAGCAGCTTGAGCGCGGGGGCGAAACAAGAGACCCAGTACTTC. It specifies CASSLSAGAKQETQYF.

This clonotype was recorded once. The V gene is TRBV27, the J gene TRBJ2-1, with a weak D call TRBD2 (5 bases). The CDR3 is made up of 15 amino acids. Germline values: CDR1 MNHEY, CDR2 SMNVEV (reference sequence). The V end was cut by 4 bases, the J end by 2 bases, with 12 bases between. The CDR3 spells CASSWERSPYNEQFF. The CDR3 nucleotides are TGTGCCAGCAGTTGGGAGCGGAGTCCCTACAATGAGCAGTTCTTC.

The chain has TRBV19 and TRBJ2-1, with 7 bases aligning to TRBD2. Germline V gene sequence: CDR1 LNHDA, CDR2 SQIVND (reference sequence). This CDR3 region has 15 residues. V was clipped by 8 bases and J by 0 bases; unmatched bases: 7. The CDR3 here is CASDTGGSSYNEQFF. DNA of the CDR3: TGTGCCAGTGATACGGGGGGAAGCTCCTACAATGAGCAGTTCTTC. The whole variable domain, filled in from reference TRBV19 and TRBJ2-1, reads DGGITQSPKYLFRKEGQNVTLSCEQNLNHDAMYWYRQDPGQGLRLIYYSQIVNDFQKGDIAEGYSVSREKKESFPLTVTSAQKNPTAFYLCASDTGGSSYNEQFFGPGTRLTVL.

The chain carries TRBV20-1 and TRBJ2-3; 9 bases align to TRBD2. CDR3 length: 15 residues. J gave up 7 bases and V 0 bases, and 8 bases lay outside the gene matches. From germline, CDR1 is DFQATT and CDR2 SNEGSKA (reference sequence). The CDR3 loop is CSARDRVAGVNTQYF. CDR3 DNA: TGCAGTGCTAGAGATAGGGTAGCGGGGGTTAATACGCAGTATTTT.

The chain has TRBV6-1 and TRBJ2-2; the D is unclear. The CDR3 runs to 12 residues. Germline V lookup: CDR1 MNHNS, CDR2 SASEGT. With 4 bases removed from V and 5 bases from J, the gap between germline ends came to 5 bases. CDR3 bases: TGTGCCAGCAGTGTCTGGACCGGGGAGCTGTTTTTT. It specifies CASSVWTGELFF.

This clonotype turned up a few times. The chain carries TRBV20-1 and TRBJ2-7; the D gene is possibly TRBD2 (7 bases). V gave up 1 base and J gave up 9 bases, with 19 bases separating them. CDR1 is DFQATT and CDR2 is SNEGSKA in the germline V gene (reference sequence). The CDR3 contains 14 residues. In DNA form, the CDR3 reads TGCAGTGCTAGAGGACGGGGGGCCCGGTCGGGGCAGTACTTC. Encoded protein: CSARGRGARSGQYF.

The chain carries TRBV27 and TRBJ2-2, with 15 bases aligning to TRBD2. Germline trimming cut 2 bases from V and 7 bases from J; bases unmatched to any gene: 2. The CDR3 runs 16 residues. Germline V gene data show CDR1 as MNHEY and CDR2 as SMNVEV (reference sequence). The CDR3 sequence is CASSLGLAGGVGELFF. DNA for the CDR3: TGTGCCAGCAGTTTAGGACTAGCGGGAGGGGTCGGGGAGCTGTTTTTT.

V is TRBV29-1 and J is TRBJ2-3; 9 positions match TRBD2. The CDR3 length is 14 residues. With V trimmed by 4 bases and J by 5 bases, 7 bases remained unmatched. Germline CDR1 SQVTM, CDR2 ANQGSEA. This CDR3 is CSVGIAGVVDTQYF. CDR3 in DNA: TGCAGCGTTGGTATAGCGGGAGTAGTAGATACGCAGTATTTT.

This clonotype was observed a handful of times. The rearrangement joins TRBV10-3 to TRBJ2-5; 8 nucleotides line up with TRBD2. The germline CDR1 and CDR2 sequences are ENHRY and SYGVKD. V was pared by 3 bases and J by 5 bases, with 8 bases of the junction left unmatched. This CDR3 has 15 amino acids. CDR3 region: CAISETGGAEETQYF. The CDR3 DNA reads TGTGCCATCAGTGAAACCGGGGGGGCCGAGGAGACCCAGTACTTC.

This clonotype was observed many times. The CDR3 DNA is TGTGCCAGCAGCGCCGACAGGGGCGGCTACACCTTC. Amino acids: CASSADRGGYTF. The rearrangement links TRBV27 to TRBJ1-2; TRBD1 matches at 8 bases. This CDR3 comprises 12 residues. V shed 6 bases, J shed 8 bases, and the junction held 5 bases outside the gene matches. Germline lookup yields CDR1 MNHEY and CDR2 SMNVEV (reference sequence).

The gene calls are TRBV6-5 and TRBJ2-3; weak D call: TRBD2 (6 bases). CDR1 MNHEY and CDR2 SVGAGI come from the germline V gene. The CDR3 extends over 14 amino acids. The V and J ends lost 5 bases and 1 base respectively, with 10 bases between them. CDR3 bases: TGTGCCAGCAGTACGGGGGTGGGCACAGATACGCAGTATTTT. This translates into CASSTGVGTDTQYF.